This T cell receptor (beta chain) came from a study of shared clonotypes between healthy human individuals. Findings and caveats of the study: Clonotypes not shared had lower generation probabilities than those common to all four donors. The researchers took only blood, and tissue repertoires probably look different.

As concerns this clone: Its antigen is currently unknown.

Donors, without exception, were Caucasian adults residing in Nashville, Tennessee. The table came from immunoSEQ multiplex PCR; TCRdb's copy has only in-frame clones and leaves some out. The profile covers roughly 2,500,000 clones, with 93% appearing a single time and more than 0.35% taken by the ten largest. V shed 1 base and J 5 bases; nucleotides not matched to a gene: 4. The CDR3 runs to 15 residues. Germline V gene data show CDR1 as SGHTA and CDR2 as FQGNSA. This TCR derives from a man aged 18 to 29 in good health. Some clones in this sample may be carry-over from other donors' samples. V is TRBV7-2 and J is TRBJ2-1; 8 nucleotides line up with TRBD2. The sample was naive CD4+ T cells from PBMCs. The subset denotes: CD45RA+ positively selected. The CDR3 bases are TGTGCCAGCAGCTTAGATTGGACTAGCCACAATGAGCAGTTCTTC. This encodes CASSLDWTSHNEQFF. Variable domain in full (rest from reference TRBV7-2 and TRBJ2-1): GAGVSQSPSNKVTEKGKDVELRCDPISGHTALYWYRQSLGQGLEFLIYFQGNSAPDKSGLPSDRFSAERTGGSVSTLTIQRTQQEDSAVYLCASSLDWTSHNEQFFGPGTRLTVL.